Listed here are 27 T cell receptor beta chains from one sample, sequenced in a study of spatial heterogeneity in lung cancer. The time point was: blood at routine non-recurrence follow-up after resection. Whole RNA came from tumor, nontumor lung or frozen PBMC and was sequenced without being sorted. One entry per CDR3 protein, called by TCRdb with MiXCR from the 5' RACE reads. The data contain some 110,000 distinct CDR3 sequences, approximately 12% of them singletons. The material was PBMCs, obtained at follow-up. These receptors were taken from a male donor with early-stage non-small cell lung cancer.

This clonotype was recorded at least ten times. This chain links TRBV10-3 with TRBJ1-6, with D tentatively TRBD1 (5 bases). Deletions cut 5 bases from V and 7 bases from J, with 12 bases between. The CDR3 totals 14 residues. Looked up from germline, CDR1 is ENHRY and CDR2 is SYGVKD. The CDR3 spells CAISLQEYNSPLHF. The CDR3, as DNA: TGTGCCATCAGTTTACAGGAATACAATTCACCCCTCCACTTT.

This clonotype was found many times. The CDR3 DNA follows: TGCAGCGTTGAAGGTGCGACGGGACAGGGGTTTAACTATGGCTACACCTTC. It translates to CSVEGATGQGFNYGYTF. J is TRBJ1-2 and V is TRBV29-1, with 10 bases fitting TRBD1. The V gene end was trimmed by 1 base and the J gene end by 1 base; junction bases not matched to a gene: 9. CDR1 is SQVTM, CDR2 ANQGSEA, per germline. The CDR3 totals 17 residues.

V and J are TRBV7-9 and TRBJ1-1, with D perhaps TRBD1 (5 bases). V was trimmed by 7 bases and J by 3 bases, leaving 12 bases between them. CDR1 and CDR2 (germline): SEHNR, FQNEAQ (reference sequence). The CDR3 is made up of 13 amino acids. As DNA, the CDR3 is TGTGCCAGCATCCGAGGGGTTTACACTGAAGCTTTCTTT. Translation: CASIRGVYTEAFF.

In this sample, this clonotype turned up a few times. The chain joins TRBV6-1 to TRBJ2-7; 11 positions agree with TRBD2. The CDR3 has 15 residues. With 6 bases clipped from V and 3 bases from J, the junction kept 7 bases outside the gene matches. CDR1 and CDR2 from the germline V gene are MNHNS and SASEGT. CDR3 bases: TGTGCCAGCAGACAAACTAGCGGGGGAAACTACGAGCAGTACTTC. Encoded protein: CASRQTSGGNYEQYF.

In its sample, this clonotype was seen a few times. The V gene is TRBV30, the J gene TRBJ1-6; TRBD1 is a possible D gene (5 bases). Per the germline V gene, CDR1 is GTSNPN and CDR2 is SVGIG (reference sequence). CDR3 size: 15 residues. Trimming removed 8 bases at V and 4 bases at J, with 18 bases between. The CDR3 here is CALGVGGDYNSPLHF. The CDR3 DNA is TGTGCCCTAGGGGTGGGGGGAGATTATAATTCACCCCTCCACTTT.

The chain recombines TRBV4-2 with TRBJ2-1; tentative D call: TRBD1 (5 bases). From germline, CDR1 is LGHNA and CDR2 YNFKEQ. Trimming left V 0 bases short and J 3 bases short, with 24 bases between. This CDR3 has 20 amino acids. CDR3 sequence: CASSQDSSPVGPRVYNEQFF. The CDR3 DNA follows: TGTGCCAGCAGCCAAGATTCGAGTCCGGTGGGGCCTAGGGTCTACAATGAGCAGTTCTTC.

This clonotype was seen only a few times. CDR3 coding DNA: TGTGCCAGCAGAACTCGCATGAACACTGAAGCTTTCTTT. This encodes CASRTRMNTEAFF. The rearrangement links TRBV28 to TRBJ1-1; D is ambiguous. Germline CDR1 MDHEN, CDR2 SYDVKM. The V end lost 6 bases, the J end lost 0 bases, and 8 bases lay between the germline ends. The CDR3 is 13 residues long.

The rearrangement links TRBV6-6 to TRBJ2-2, with a weak D call TRBD2 (7 bases). Trimming took off 2 bases at V and 5 bases at J, with 18 bases between the two ends. This CDR3 is 17 amino acids long. CDR1 and CDR2 (germline): MNHNY, SVGAGI (reference sequence). Written as DNA, the CDR3 is TGTGCCAGCAGTTACGTAGGGGGGGCCCCGAGGACCGGGGAGCTGTTTTTT. This gives the protein CASSYVGGAPRTGELFF.

This chain joins TRBV4-3 and TRBJ1-6, with D possibly TRBD1 on 5 matching bases. CDR1 is LGHNA and CDR2 is YSLEER in the germline V gene. V lost 1 base to trimming and J lost 7 bases, with 11 bases between them. The CDR3 is 15 amino acids. CDR3 DNA: TGCGCCAGCAGCCAAGCCAGGGACCAAAATTCACCCCTCCACTTT. The encoded protein is CASSQARDQNSPLHF.

The V call is TRBV28, the J call TRBJ2-2; TRBD1 aligns across 7 bases. V gave up 5 bases and J gave up 0 bases; unmatched junction bases: 9. This CDR3 comprises 17 residues. The germline gives CDR1 MDHEN, CDR2 SYDVKM. The CDR3 sequence is CASSPSPGQANTGELFF. In DNA form, the CDR3 reads TGTGCCAGCAGTCCATCGCCCGGACAGGCGAACACCGGGGAGCTGTTTTTT.

At least ten counts were recorded for this clonotype. This CDR3 is CASSLGYGRHYTF. The CDR3 DNA reads as TGTGCCAGCAGCTTAGGCTACGGCAGGCACTACACCTTC. The chain combines TRBV11-2 with TRBJ1-2, with D hard to call. The CDR3 has 13 amino acids. Germline CDR1 reads SGHAT; CDR2 reads FQNNGV. V was pared by 1 base and J by 10 bases, with 13 bases between.

This chain connects TRBV3-1 to TRBJ2-1, with TRBD2 matching over 13 bases. V dropped 3 bases and J dropped 0; count of bases not matched to a gene: 8. The CDR3 extends over 19 amino acids. CDR1 LGHDT and CDR2 YNNKEL come from the germline V gene (reference sequence). CDR3 amino acids: CASSHTTSGGPSSYNEQFF. Written as DNA, the CDR3 is TGTGCCAGCAGCCACACGACTAGCGGGGGGCCAAGCTCCTACAATGAGCAGTTCTTC.

This rearrangement joins TRBV12-3 or TRBV12-4 to TRBJ2-5, with TRBD1 matching 7 bases. CDR3 length equals 13 residues. Unmatched junction bases numbered 6, after V lost 4 bases and J lost 7 bases. The CDR3 bases are TGTGCCAGCAGTTACAGGGGAAAGGGGACCCAGTACTTC. It encodes CASSYRGKGTQYF.

The gene calls are TRBV28 and TRBJ2-7; 9 nucleotides line up with TRBD2. The CDR3 runs 15 residues. Germline V lookup: CDR1 MDHEN, CDR2 SYDVKM. The junction had 9 bases not matched to a gene; V was cut back by 6 bases and J by 3 bases. The CDR3 DNA follows: TGTGCCAGCAGCAAAATAGCGGGGGCCCTCTACGAGCAGTACTTC. It translates to CASSKIAGALYEQYF.

The CDR3: CASSLGSRQGTTEQFF. DNA of the CDR3: TGTGCCAGCAGTTTGGGGTCGAGACAGGGCACCACTGAGCAGTTCTTC. This chain joins TRBV28 and TRBJ2-1; 7 bases agree with TRBD1. CDR3 length equals 16 residues. Trimming at V came to 3 bases and at J to 9 bases, leaving 14 bases not matched to a gene. Germline V lookup: CDR1 MDHEN, CDR2 SYDVKM.

The gene calls are TRBV4-3 and TRBJ2-7, with D perhaps matching TRBD2 (6 bases). Germline loops: CDR1 LGHNA, CDR2 YSLEER. The length of the CDR3 is 13 residues. Trimming left V 1 base short and J 4 bases short, with 8 bases between. CDR3 in DNA: TGCGCCAGCAGCCAAGTGGGAGGATACGAGCAGTACTTC. Translation gives CASSQVGGYEQYF.

This clonotype was observed at least ten times. The rearrangement uses TRBV29-1 and TRBJ1-1, with 10 positions matching TRBD1. Losses at the gene ends were 6 bases for V and 3 bases for J; bases not matched to a gene: 1. Per the germline V gene, CDR1 is SQVTM and CDR2 is ANQGSEA. The CDR3 sequence is 12 residues long. DNA of the CDR3: TGCAGCGTAGGACAGGGGGACACTGAAGCTTTCTTT. Translation: CSVGQGDTEAFF.

The sample holds a few counts of this clonotype. This chain uses TRBV21-1 with TRBJ2-5. TRBV21-1 is recorded as a pseudogene. The CDR3 runs to 13 residues. The CDR3 DNA reads TGTGCCAGCAGCAAAGCGCGTTGGGAGACCCAGTACTTC. Amino acids: CASSKARWETQYF.

This clonotype was seen many times. This chain uses TRBV5-1 with TRBJ2-3; perhaps D is TRBD1 or TRBD2 (6 bases each). The length of the CDR3 is 14 residues. V was pared by 3 bases and J by 3 bases, with 11 bases between. Germline V gene sequence: CDR1 SGHRS, CDR2 YFSETQ. For the CDR3, the DNA is TGCGCCAGCAGCTGGAGGGGGGTAACAGATACGCAGTATTTT. Protein: CASSWRGVTDTQYF. The full variable domain, its missing parts supplied by reference TRBV5-1 and TRBJ2-3, is KAGVTQTPRYLIKTRGQQVTLSCSPISGHRSVSWYQQTPGQGLQFLFEYFSETQRNKGNFPGRFSGRQFSNSRSEMNVSTLELGDSALYLCASSWRGVTDTQYFGPGTRLTVL.

The chain has TRBV5-1 and TRBJ1-1; D is unclear. Trimming pared 3 bases from V and 0 bases from J, leaving 12 bases between. The V gene's germline CDR1 is SGHRS and CDR2 YFSETQ. The CDR3 is made up of 15 amino acids. The CDR3 here is CASSSSGPMNTEAFF. The DNA for the CDR3 is TGCGCCAGCAGCTCATCAGGACCCATGAACACTGAAGCTTTCTTT.

The chain recombines TRBV27 with TRBJ2-7; the D call may be TRBD1 or TRBD2 (6 bases each). This CDR3 is 12 amino acids long. CDR1 and CDR2 from the germline V gene are MNHEY and SMNVEV (reference sequence). With 8 bases removed from V and 3 bases from J, the gap between germline ends came to 11 bases. CDR3 in amino acids: CASGGQIYEQYF. The CDR3 DNA reads as TGTGCCAGCGGGGGGCAAATCTACGAGCAGTACTTC.

The chain couples TRBV4-1 to TRBJ1-1; 8 bases fit TRBD1. The CDR3 loop spans 15 amino acids. With 0 bases clipped from V and 5 bases from J, the junction kept 5 bases outside the gene matches. CDR1 is MGHRA, CDR2 YSYEKL, per germline. The CDR3 spells CASSQDPTGGTEAFF. The CDR3 coding sequence is TGCGCCAGCAGCCAAGATCCCACAGGGGGTACTGAAGCTTTCTTT.

The rearrangement uses TRBV7-2 and TRBJ1-1; maybe TRBD1 (5 bases). The V and J ends lost 5 bases and 5 bases respectively, with 12 bases between them. The CDR3 extends over 13 amino acids. Germline CDR1 and CDR2: SGHTA and FQGNSA. Here the CDR3 DNA reads TGTGCCAGCAGCAGCCAGGGAGCGACTGAAGCTTTCTTT. This codes for CASSSQGATEAFF.

This clonotype was recorded many times. The chain uses TRBV20-1 and TRBJ1-5; TRBD1 agrees at 10 bases. The J segment lost 4 bases and the V segment lost 5 bases, leaving 2 bases of the junction unmatched. The CDR3 covers 13 residues. Germline CDR1 DFQATT, CDR2 SNEGSKA (reference sequence). This CDR3 is CSAGTGANQPQHF. DNA for the CDR3: TGCAGTGCTGGGACAGGGGCGAATCAGCCCCAGCATTTT.

The genes are TRBV5-4 and TRBJ2-5, with D hard to call. The CDR3 spans 15 residues. V shed 0 bases and J shed 2 bases, with 11 bases lying between them. Germline loops: CDR1 SGHNT, CDR2 YYREEE (reference sequence). CDR3 residues: CASSLGTVPQETQYF. As DNA, the CDR3 is TGTGCCAGCAGCTTGGGTACGGTACCTCAAGAGACCCAGTACTTC.

This clonotype was detected a few times. V usage is TRBV19 and J usage is TRBJ1-2; TRBD1 might be the D (6 bases). The V end lost 5 bases, the J end lost 1 base, and 11 bases lay between the germline ends. This CDR3 region has 14 residues. CDR1 is LNHDA, CDR2 SQIVND, per germline (reference sequence). The CDR3 sequence is CASSLTGLNYGYTF. Here the CDR3 DNA reads TGTGCCAGTAGTTTGACAGGACTTAACTATGGCTACACCTTC.

The rearrangement uses TRBV7-6 and TRBJ2-5; D is perhaps TRBD1 or TRBD2 (6 bases each). The CDR3 covers 14 residues. Per germline, CDR1 SGHVS and CDR2 FNYEAQ. The germline V and J ends were trimmed by 4 bases and 4 bases, with 13 bases remaining between them. The CDR3 loop is CASSYPGAGETQYF. For the CDR3, the DNA is TGTGCCAGCAGCTACCCGGGGGCCGGAGAGACCCAGTACTTC.